A selection of T cell receptor beta chains follows, all from one sample in a study of CD8 T cells in Susac syndrome. TCRdb re-derived calls from the immunoSEQ multiplex PCR reads in MiXCR, one entry per CDR3 protein. The repertoire has about 180,000 distinct CDR3 sequences, approximately 95% of them found once; the top ten carry about 0.15%. Sequencing input: CD8+ T cells from PBMCs. The receptors were gathered from a human donor with multiple sclerosis. The CDR3 runs from the conserved cysteine through the conserved F or W. D genes are given only for firm matches. The size field is filled for only some rows; it gives once, few, many or a size class.

D	size	J	V	DNA	CDR3
NA	NA	TRBJ2-1	TRBV12-3/TRBV12-4	TGTGCCAGCAGAGCTTTGGACACCAACTCCTACAATGAGCAGTTCTTC	CASRALDTNSYNEQFF
TRBD2	NA	TRBJ2-2	TRBV27	TGTGCCAGCAGTTTTCTAGCGGGAGAGTTTGGCGGGGAGCTGTTTTTT	CASSFLAGEFGGELFF
TRBD1	NA	TRBJ2-5	TRBV28	TGTGCCAGCAGTTTACTGGACAGGGGAGGGAACCAAGAGACCCAGTACTTC	CASSLLDRGGNQETQYF
TRBD1	NA	TRBJ2-7	TRBV20-1	TGCAGTGCTCGGGACAGGGGGGGCTACGAGCAGTACTTC	CSARDRGGYEQYF
TRBD1	NA	TRBJ2-7	TRBV20-1	TGCAGTGCTAGGCTGGGGACAGTTGAGCAGTACTTC	CSARLGTVEQYF
TRBD2	NA	TRBJ2-3	TRBV20-1	TGCAGTGCTAGAATAATTAGCGGGGGGCTCACAGATACGCAGTATTTT	CSARIISGGLTDTQYF
NA	NA	TRBJ2-7	TRBV14	TGTGCCAGCAGCCAGACTTCCTACGAGCAGTACTTC	CASSQTSYEQYF
NA	NA	TRBJ2-7	TRBV20-1	TGCAGTGCTAGAGCCCAACAGGGTGCCTACGAGCAGTACTTC	CSARAQQGAYEQYF
NA	NA	TRBJ1-2	TRBV3-1	TGTGCCAGCAGCCAAGATCTGCGGGGGCGCATCTATGGCTACACCTTC	CASSQDLRGRIYGYTF
NA	NA	TRBJ1-2	TRBV6-5	TGTGCCAGCAGTTACTCTGGGGGAAGTGGCTACACCTTC	CASSYSGGSGYTF
NA	NA	TRBJ1-1	TRBV13	TGTGCCAGCAGTGCCCAGAGCGGCACTGAAGCTTTCTTT	CASSAQSGTEAFF
TRBD2	once	TRBJ2-5	TRBV6-1	TGTGCCGGGACTGGGCGGGAGAGGTCCGAGACCCAGTACTTC	CAGTGRERSETQYF
TRBD2	NA	TRBJ2-1	TRBV27	TGTGCCAGCAGTTCAGGGACTAGAAGCTCCTACAATGAGCAGTTCTTC	CASSSGTRSSYNEQFF
NA	NA	TRBJ2-4	TRBV7-9	TGTGCCAGCAGCCCACCAGTTTCCCGACTAGCCAAAAACATTCAGTACTTC	CASSPPVSRLAKNIQYF
NA	NA	TRBJ2-7	TRBV20-1	TGCAGTGCTAGTCATCCCGGGATCGACTACGAGCAGTACTTC	CSASHPGIDYEQYF
NA	NA	TRBJ2-2	TRBV27	TGTGCCAGCAGCCTCCCCGGACTGATCCACACCGGGGAGCTGTTTTTT	CASSLPGLIHTGELFF
NA	NA	TRBJ1-5	TRBV7-9	TGTGCCAGCAGCTTCTCAGATAATCAGCCCCAGCATTTT	CASSFSDNQPQHF
TRBD2	NA	TRBJ2-1	TRBV20-1	TGCAGTGCTCACCTAGCGGCGCTCTACAATGAGCAGTTCTTC	CSAHLAALYNEQFF
NA	few	TRBJ1-2	TRBV3-1	TGTGCCAGCAGTCCCGGGACTACCTATGGCTACACCTTC	CASSPGTTYGYTF
NA	NA	TRBJ2-5	TRBV19	TGTGCCAGTAGTTTCCTTATACAAGAGACCCAGTACTTC	CASSFLIQETQYF
NA	NA	TRBJ1-1	TRBV28	TGTGCCAGCAGCCGTCCCGGGGGGGGGAGCGACGCTGAAGCTTTCTTT	CASSRPGGGSDAEAFF
NA	once	TRBJ2-1	TRBV13	TGTGCCAGCAGCCCCCGGGACTCACTATACAATGAGCAGTTCTTC	CASSPRDSLYNEQFF